These 6 T cell receptor beta chains came from one sample sequenced in a study of CD8+CD57+ T cells in acquired aplastic anemia (dated by TCRdb to about 2018). Sequencing used an Illumina HiSeq 2000. Genomic DNA served as template for TCR beta VDJ combination and CDR3 sequence profiling. TCRdb passed the public sequencing reads through fastp at Q25 and MiXCR, retaining productive beta sequences. All rows with the same CDR3 protein become a single entry with the most common DNA and genes. This sample lists some 140,000 distinct CDR3 sequences; about 48% were detected once. Approximately 12% of the sample is in the top ten clones. Expansion of CD8+CD57+ cells had been shown by flow cytometry in the patients chosen for sequencing. Sequencing was carried out using sorted CD4+, CD8+, or CD8+CD57+ T cells (not recorded which) from PBMCs. The receptors derive from a human donor with aplastic anemia.

The chain combines TRBV6-1 with TRBJ2-7; D possibly corresponds to TRBD2 (5 bases). The V end was cut by 4 bases, the J end by 2 bases, with 9 bases between. Germline V gives CDR1 MNHNS, CDR2 SASEGT. The CDR3 is made up of 13 amino acids. The CDR3 coding sequence is TGTGCCAGCAGTGGACACGGGGCCTACGAGCAGTACTTC. Amino acids: CASSGHGAYEQYF.

The gene calls are TRBV10-3 and TRBJ1-1, with D perhaps TRBD1 (6 bases). Trimming pared 6 bases from V and 1 base from J, leaving 12 bases between. Per the germline V gene, CDR1 is ENHRY and CDR2 is SYGVKD. This CDR3 is built from 14 residues. This CDR3 is CAIRSGVGNTEAFF. The CDR3 DNA is TGTGCCATCAGGTCAGGGGTCGGGAACACTGAAGCTTTCTTT.

J is TRBJ2-3 and V is TRBV20-1, with D uncertain. This CDR3 region has 14 residues. V lost 4 bases to trimming and J lost 0 bases, with 11 bases between them. Germline V gene lookup returns CDR1 DFQATT and CDR2 SNEGSKA (reference sequence). This CDR3 reads CSAKEFASTDTQYF. The DNA of the CDR3 is TGCAGTGCTAAGGAATTCGCAAGCACAGATACGCAGTATTTT.

This clonotype has at least ten counts. At one end, the junction sequence differs from germline, possibly due to a read error. V and J are TRBV7-9 and TRBJ2-1, with 8 bases identical to TRBD1. Germline CDR1 SEHNR, CDR2 FQNEAQ (reference sequence). CDR3 length: 15 amino acids. The CDR3 loop is CVSSYQGQVGNEQFF. The DNA for the CDR3 is TGTGTCAGCAGCTATCAGGGACAGGTAGGCAATGAGCAGTTCTTC. Full variable domain (missing parts from reference TRBV7-9 and TRBJ2-1): DTGVSQNPRHKITKRGQNVTFRCDPISEHNRLYWYRQTLGQGPEFLTYFQNEAQLEKSRLLSDRFSAERPKGSFSTLEIQRTEQGDSAMYLCVSSYQGQVGNEQFFGPGTRLTVL.

The genes are TRBV27 and TRBJ1-6; a possible D gene is TRBD1 (5 bases). This CDR3 spans 13 amino acids. CDR1 MNHEY and CDR2 SMNVEV come from the germline V gene (reference sequence). Trimming removed 3 bases at V and 9 bases at J, with 9 bases between. CDR3 nucleotide sequence: TGTGCCAGCAGTTTCGGGGCAACTTCACCCCTCCACTTT. It yields the protein CASSFGATSPLHF.

The chain combines TRBV5-1 with TRBJ2-7; D possibly matches TRBD1 or TRBD2 (6 bases each). The V gene lost 0 bases and the J gene lost 1 base, with 14 bases spanning the gap. Germline values: CDR1 SGHRS, CDR2 YFSETQ. The CDR3 runs to 16 residues. The CDR3 region is CASSLVPGATSYEQYF. Written as DNA, the CDR3 is TGCGCCAGCAGCTTGGTGCCGGGGGCTACTTCCTACGAGCAGTACTTC.